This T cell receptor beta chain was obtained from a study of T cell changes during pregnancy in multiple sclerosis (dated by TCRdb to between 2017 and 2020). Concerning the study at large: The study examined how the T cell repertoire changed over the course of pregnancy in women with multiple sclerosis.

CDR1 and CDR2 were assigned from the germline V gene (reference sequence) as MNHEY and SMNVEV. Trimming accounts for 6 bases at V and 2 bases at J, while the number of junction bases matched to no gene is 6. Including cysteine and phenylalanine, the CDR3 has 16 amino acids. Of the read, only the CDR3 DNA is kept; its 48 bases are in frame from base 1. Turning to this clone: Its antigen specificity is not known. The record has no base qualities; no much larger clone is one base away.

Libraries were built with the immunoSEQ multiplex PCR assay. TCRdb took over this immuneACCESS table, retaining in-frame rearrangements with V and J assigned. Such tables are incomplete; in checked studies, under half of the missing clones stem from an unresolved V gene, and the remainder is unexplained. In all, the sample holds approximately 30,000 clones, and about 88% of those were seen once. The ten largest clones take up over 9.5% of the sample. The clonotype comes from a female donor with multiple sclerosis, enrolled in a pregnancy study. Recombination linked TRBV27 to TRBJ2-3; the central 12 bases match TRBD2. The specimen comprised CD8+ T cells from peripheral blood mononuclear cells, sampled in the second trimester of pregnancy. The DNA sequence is TGTGCCAGCAGCCCGACTAGCGGGAGACACACAGATACGCAGTATTTT. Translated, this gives CASSPTSGRHTDTQYF.